These T cell receptor beta chains were read from a single sample in a study of cytomegalovirus exposure and HLA in healthy donors. Data came from immunoSEQ multiplex PCR; TCRdb stores just in-frame clones and leaves some out. Seen here are fewer than 150,000 clones, 78% observed once, and the top ten hold 2.8%. The specimen sequenced was PBMCs. The receptors were sampled from a male donor in good health and CMV-seronegative. The CDR3 runs from the conserved cysteine through the conserved F or W. Each record gives: J gene, D gene, V gene, clone size, CDR3 DNA, CDR3 protein. A D gene is named only where the DNA matches it firmly. Clone size is stated in some rows and not others, as once, few, many or a class when expanded.

TRBJ2-1 | NA | TRBV10-2 | NA | TGCGCCAGCACGAGGCTCGGTGAGCAGTTCTTC | CASTRLGEQFF
TRBJ1-2 | NA | TRBV9 | NA | TGTGCCAGCAGCCCCCGGGGGGCCTATGGCTACACCTTC | CASSPRGAYGYTF
TRBJ2-3 | NA | TRBV12-5 | NA | TGTGCTAGTGGTTTGGGACTTAGCACAGATACGCAGTATTTT | CASGLGLSTDTQYF
TRBJ1-3 | TRBD1 | TRBV6-5 | NA | TGTGCCAGCAGTCGGGGACAGGGGGTAAACACCATATATTTT | CASSRGQGVNTIYF
TRBJ1-1 | NA | TRBV7-2 | NA | TGTGCCAGCAGCTCCCTAGTCCTGAAAGGGGCTGGAGCTTTCTTT | CASSSLVLKGAGAFF
TRBJ1-3 | NA | TRBV18 | NA | TGTGCCAGCTCCGGAGTGGTTGGAAACACCATATATTTT | CASSGVVGNTIYF
TRBJ2-7 | TRBD1 | TRBV13 | NA | TGTGCCAGCCTGAATAACAGGGGCAACGAGCAGTACTTC | CASLNNRGNEQYF
TRBJ2-7 | TRBD1 | TRBV4-1 | NA | TGCGCCAGCAGCCCTAGGGACAGCTACGAGCAGTACTTC | CASSPRDSYEQYF
TRBJ1-2 | TRBD1 | TRBV19 | NA | TGTGCCAGTAGTATTCCGGGACAGCTAAGAACAGACTATGGCTACACCTTC | CASSIPGQLRTDYGYTF
TRBJ2-1 | TRBD2 | TRBV10-3 | once | TGTGCCATCAGTGAGCAGACTAGCGAATCCTACAATGAGCAGTTCTTC | CAISEQTSESYNEQFF
TRBJ1-1 | NA | TRBV9 | NA | TGTGCCAGCAGCATCAACAGGAACACTGAAGCTTTCTTT | CASSINRNTEAFF
TRBJ1-5 | NA | TRBV6-5 | once | TGTGCCAGCAGTCCGCTGGGGGCTAATCAGCCCCAGCATTTT | CASSPLGANQPQHF
TRBJ1-1 | NA | TRBV27 | NA | TGTGCCAGCCGGGGGGCCGTTGGCTGGAGCACTGAAGCTTTCTTT | CASRGAVGWSTEAFF
TRBJ2-2 | NA | TRBV30 | few | TGTGCCTGGAGATTTGCGCCCGGGGAGCTGTTTTTT | CAWRFAPGELFF
TRBJ1-1 | NA | TRBV5-1 | few | TGCGCCAGCAGCCCGATGGGGCATGCTAACACTGAAGCTTTCTTT | CASSPMGHANTEAFF
TRBJ2-1 | NA | TRBV7-3 | NA | TGTGCCAGCAGCCCAAGCCGGGACACTTACAATGAGCAGTTCTTC | CASSPSRDTYNEQFF
TRBJ2-5 | TRBD2 | TRBV2 | NA | TGTGCCAGCAGGCGGGAGGGTGCGGAGACCCAGTACTTC | CASRREGAETQYF
TRBJ2-1 | NA | TRBV30 | NA | TGTGCCTGGAGTTCTGCCTACAATGAGCAGTTCTTC | CAWSSAYNEQFF
TRBJ1-1 | NA | TRBV9 | NA | TGTGCCAGCAGCGTAGCTTCGGGAGTAGGGACTGAAGCTTTCTTT | CASSVASGVGTEAFF
TRBJ2-2 | TRBD1 | TRBV6-6 | NA | TGTGCCAGCAGTCTAACAGGGGCGAACACCGGGGAGCTGTTTTTT | CASSLTGANTGELFF
TRBJ2-7 | NA | TRBV5-1 | NA | TGCGCCAGCAGCTTGGACAGAAGAGCCTACGAGCAGTACTTC | CASSLDRRAYEQYF
TRBJ1-1 | NA | TRBV2 | few | TGTGCCAGCAGTGTAAAGCTGAACACTGAAGCTTTCTTT | CASSVKLNTEAFF
TRBJ2-3 | NA | TRBV27 | NA | TGTGCCAGCACCGTTCTCGGAGGTAGCCCCCCGGGCCGTGGCGCAGATACGCAGTATTTT | CASTVLGGSPPGRGADTQYF
TRBJ2-3 | TRBD2 | TRBV5-1 | once | TGCGCCAGCAGCGCCCGACTAGCGGGACGGCTGGAAGATACGCAGTATTTT | CASSARLAGRLEDTQYF
TRBJ2-3 | TRBD2 | TRBV5-6 | NA | TGTGCCAGCAGCTTTGGACCTAGCGGGGGCACAGATACGCAGTATTTT | CASSFGPSGGTDTQYF
TRBJ2-1 | NA | TRBV11-1 | NA | TGTGCCAGCAGCTTGTACCAGGGCCGGGCCAATGAGCAGTTCTTC | CASSLYQGRANEQFF
TRBJ1-4 | NA | TRBV4-1 | NA | TGCGCCAGCAGCCAAGGGCTGTGGGGGGGTAGGGCTAATGAAAAACTGTTTTTT | CASSQGLWGGRANEKLFF
TRBJ2-1 | TRBD2 | TRBV29-1 | NA | TGCAGCGTGGGACTAGCGGGGGGACTAACGGAGCAGTTCTTC | CSVGLAGGLTEQFF
TRBJ1-1 | NA | TRBV19 | NA | TGTGCCAGTACCGACTATACGAACACTGAAGCTTTCTTT | CASTDYTNTEAFF
TRBJ2-7 | NA | TRBV14 | NA | TGTGCCAGCAGCCTCTCCCGGGAACGATTCTACGAGCAGTACTTC | CASSLSRERFYEQYF
TRBJ2-7 | TRBD2 | TRBV10-3 | NA | TGTGCCATCAGGGGAGGGGTCGAGCAGTACTTC | CAIRGGVEQYF
TRBJ2-2 | TRBD1 | TRBV13 | NA | TGTGCCACCCTATGGACAGGGCGCGGCACCGGGGAGCTGTTTTTT | CATLWTGRGTGELFF
TRBJ2-1 | NA | TRBV6-4 | few | TGTGCCAGCAGTGATAACAGGGAAAGTACTGAGCAGTTCTTC | CASSDNRESTEQFF
TRBJ1-2 | NA | TRBV15 | NA | TGTGCCACCAGGCACGGGGGATCGGTCGGGATAGGTGGCTACACCTTC | CATRHGGSVGIGGYTF
TRBJ1-3 | TRBD1 | TRBV9 | NA | TGTGCCAGCAGCGTAGTTCCCGGACAGGGGTCTGGAAACACCATATATTTT | CASSVVPGQGSGNTIYF
TRBJ2-7 | NA | TRBV5-1 | few | TGCGCCAGCAGTAGGGGGGACTACACCTACGAGCAGTACTTC | CASSRGDYTYEQYF